This T cell receptor beta chain was sequenced for a study of T-cell memory formation after mild COVID-19. Study-level points and caveats: Clones which contracted sat mainly in CM and EM if CD4+, and in EMRA if CD8+.

The CDR3 is 15 amino acids. V dropped 0 bases and J dropped 2 bases, with 9 bases sitting between them. Per germline, CDR1 SGDLS and CDR2 YYNGEE. Using its own MiXCR run on the 5' RACE reads, TCRdb lists one record per CDR3 protein. The data contain a few hundred thousand distinct CDR3 sequences, around 20% of them singletons. Turning to this clonotype: Its antigen is still unknown.

The V and J genes are TRBV9 and TRBJ2-1; unclear D gene. The sequence came from an adult woman who had mild COVID-19 (a few samples of this study predate the infection). Cell type and time point are not known. The sequencing input was PBMCs or a T cell subset sorted from them (not recorded which). This CDR3 is CASSVGGSTYNEQFF. For the CDR3, the DNA is TGTGCCAGCAGCGTAGGCGGTTCTACCTACAATGAGCAGTTCTTC.